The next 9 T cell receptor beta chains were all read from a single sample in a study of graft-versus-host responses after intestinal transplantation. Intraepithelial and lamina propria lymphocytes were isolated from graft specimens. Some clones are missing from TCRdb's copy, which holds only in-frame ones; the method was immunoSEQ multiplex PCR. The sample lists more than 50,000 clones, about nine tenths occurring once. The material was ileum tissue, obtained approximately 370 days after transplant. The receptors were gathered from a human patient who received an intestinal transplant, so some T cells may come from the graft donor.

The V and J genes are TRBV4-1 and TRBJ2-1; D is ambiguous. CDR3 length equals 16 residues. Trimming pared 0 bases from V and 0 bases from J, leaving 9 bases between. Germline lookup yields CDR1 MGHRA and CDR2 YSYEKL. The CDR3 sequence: CASSQEGFISYNEQFF. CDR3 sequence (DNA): TGCGCCAGCAGCCAAGAAGGTTTTATCTCCTACAATGAGCAGTTCTTC.

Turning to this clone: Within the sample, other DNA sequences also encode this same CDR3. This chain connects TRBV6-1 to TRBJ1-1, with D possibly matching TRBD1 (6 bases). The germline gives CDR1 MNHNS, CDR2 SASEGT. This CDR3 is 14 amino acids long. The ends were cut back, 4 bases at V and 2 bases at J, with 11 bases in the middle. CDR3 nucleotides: TGTGCCAGCAGTGCCAGGGGCCTAAACACTGAAGCTTTCTTT. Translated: CASSARGLNTEAFF.

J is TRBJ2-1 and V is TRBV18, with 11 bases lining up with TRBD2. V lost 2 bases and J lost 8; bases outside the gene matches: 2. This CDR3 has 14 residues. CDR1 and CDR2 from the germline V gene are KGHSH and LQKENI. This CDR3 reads CASSPTSGGDEQFF. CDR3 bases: TGTGCCAGCTCACCAACTAGCGGGGGCGATGAGCAGTTCTTC.

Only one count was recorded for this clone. CDR3 amino acids: CASSQDGTSGMSSYEQYF. DNA for the CDR3: TGCGCCAGCAGCCAAGATGGGACTAGCGGGATGAGCTCCTACGAGCAGTACTTC. The chain couples TRBV4-1 to TRBJ2-7, with TRBD2 identical over 13 bases. The length of the CDR3 is 18 residues. Germline-derived CDR1 and CDR2 are MGHRA and YSYEKL. J lost 0 bases, V lost 0 bases, and 5 bases had no gene match.

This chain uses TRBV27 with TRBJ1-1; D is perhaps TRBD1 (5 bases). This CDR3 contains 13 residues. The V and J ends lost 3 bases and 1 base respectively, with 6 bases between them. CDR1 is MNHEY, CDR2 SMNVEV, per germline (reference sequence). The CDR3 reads CASSFGQNTEAFF. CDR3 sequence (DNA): TGTGCCAGCAGTTTCGGACAGAACACTGAAGCTTTCTTT.

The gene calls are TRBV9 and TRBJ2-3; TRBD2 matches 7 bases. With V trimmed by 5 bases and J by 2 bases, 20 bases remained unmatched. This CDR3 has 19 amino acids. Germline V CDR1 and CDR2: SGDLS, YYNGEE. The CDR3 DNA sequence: TGTGCCAGCAGTCTAGGGGAGGAGCGGGGCCTTTATCCCACAGATACGCAGTATTTT. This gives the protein CASSLGEERGLYPTDTQYF.

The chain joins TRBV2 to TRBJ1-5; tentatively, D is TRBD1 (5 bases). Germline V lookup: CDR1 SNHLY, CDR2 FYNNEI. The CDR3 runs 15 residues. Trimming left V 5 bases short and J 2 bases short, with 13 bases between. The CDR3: CASSLTPGGNQPQHF. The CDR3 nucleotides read TGTGCCAGCAGTCTAACTCCGGGGGGCAATCAGCCCCAGCATTTT.

DNA of the CDR3: TGTGCCAGTAGTGCGGGATCCTACGAGCAGTACTTC. Translation gives CASSAGSYEQYF. V is TRBV19 and J is TRBJ2-7; TRBD2 might be the D (6 bases). Germline V gene data show CDR1 as LNHDA and CDR2 as SQIVND (reference sequence). V was cut by 5 bases and J by 1 base, with 6 bases left in between. The CDR3 sequence is 12 residues long.

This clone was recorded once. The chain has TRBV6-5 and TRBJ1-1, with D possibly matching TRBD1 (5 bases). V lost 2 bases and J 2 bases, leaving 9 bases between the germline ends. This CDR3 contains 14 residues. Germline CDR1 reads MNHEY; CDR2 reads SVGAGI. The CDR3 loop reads CASSYADSNTEAFF. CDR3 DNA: TGTGCCAGCAGTTACGCTGACAGTAACACTGAAGCTTTCTTT.